This is a list of T cell receptor beta chains from one sample in a study of T-cell reconstitution after alpha-beta-depleted transplantation in children. Each CDR3 protein is one row after TCRdb ran MiXCR on the PCR reads. The sample yields around 270,000 distinct CDR3 sequences, about a tenth seen once. Sample: PBMCs, taken before TCRalphabeta/CD19-depleted stem cell transplant. The receptors shown here come from a boy in the first two years of life with acute myeloid leukemia, due to receive a stem cell transplant. Both conserved end residues are part of each CDR3. Each record gives: J gene, V gene, clone size, D gene, CDR3 protein, CDR3 DNA. A D gene is named only where the DNA matches it firmly. Rows may omit the clone size; those that give it use once, few, many or a size class.

j_call: TRBJ2-1
v_call: TRBV7-2
clone_size: many
d_call: -
cdr3_aa: CASSLGGTYNEQFF
cdr3_nt: TGTGCCAGCAGCTTAGGTGGGACCTACAATGAGCAGTTCTTC

j_call: TRBJ1-1
v_call: TRBV19
clone_size: few
d_call: -
cdr3_aa: CASSIGTDTEAFF
cdr3_nt: TGTGCCAGTAGTATAGGGACAGACACTGAAGCTTTCTTT

j_call: TRBJ2-2
v_call: TRBV20-1
clone_size: many
d_call: TRBD2
cdr3_aa: CSAEQAGRDTGELFF
cdr3_nt: TGCAGTGCTGAACAAGCGGGGAGGGACACCGGGGAGCTGTTTTTT

j_call: TRBJ1-1
v_call: TRBV7-9
clone_size: many
d_call: -
cdr3_aa: CASSLADRRTEAFF
cdr3_nt: TGTGCCAGCAGCTTAGCGGACAGAAGGACTGAAGCTTTCTTT

j_call: TRBJ1-1
v_call: TRBV4-2
clone_size: many
d_call: -
cdr3_aa: CASSHSIREPEAFF
cdr3_nt: TGTGCCAGCAGCCATAGTATTCGGGAGCCTGAAGCTTTCTTT

j_call: TRBJ2-1
v_call: TRBV27
clone_size: few
d_call: -
cdr3_aa: CASSTILLGGWWNEQFF
cdr3_nt: TGTGCCAGCAGTACAATATTGCTGGGGGGCTGGTGGAATGAGCAGTTCTTC

j_call: TRBJ2-2
v_call: TRBV5-1
clone_size: many
d_call: TRBD2
cdr3_aa: CASSPRTSGEVGELFF
cdr3_nt: TGCGCTAGCAGCCCACGGACTAGCGGGGAGGTCGGGGAGCTGTTTTTT

j_call: TRBJ2-3
v_call: TRBV6-5
clone_size: many
d_call: -
cdr3_aa: CASSYSFTDTQYF
cdr3_nt: TGTGCCAGCAGTTACTCCTTCACAGATACGCAGTATTTT

j_call: TRBJ2-1
v_call: TRBV5-1
clone_size: many
d_call: TRBD2
cdr3_aa: CASSPRLAGAYNEQFF
cdr3_nt: TGCGCCAGCAGCCCACGACTAGCGGGTGCCTACAATGAGCAGTTCTTC

j_call: TRBJ1-5
v_call: TRBV18
clone_size: -
d_call: TRBD1
cdr3_aa: CASSLDRGLQPQHF
cdr3_nt: TGTGCCAGCTCACTTGACAGGGGGCTTCAGCCCCAGCATTTT

j_call: TRBJ1-5
v_call: TRBV28
clone_size: many
d_call: -
cdr3_aa: CASSAGVYSNQPQHF
cdr3_nt: TGTGCCAGCAGTGCCGGGGTTTATAGCAATCAGCCCCAGCATTTT

j_call: TRBJ1-4
v_call: TRBV19
clone_size: few
d_call: -
cdr3_aa: CASSPGTAATNEKLFF
cdr3_nt: TGTGCCAGTAGTCCTGGGACGGCAGCAACTAATGAAAAACTGTTTTTT

j_call: TRBJ2-7
v_call: TRBV6-5
clone_size: many
d_call: -
cdr3_aa: CASSYLATYEQYF
cdr3_nt: TGTGCCAGCAGTTACCTGGCCACCTACGAGCAGTACTTC

j_call: TRBJ2-1
v_call: TRBV7-9
clone_size: many
d_call: TRBD1
cdr3_aa: CASSGRGQGSDEQFF
cdr3_nt: TGTGCCAGCAGCGGCCGGGGACAGGGGTCCGATGAGCAGTTCTTC

j_call: TRBJ2-7
v_call: TRBV27
clone_size: many
d_call: TRBD1
cdr3_aa: CASISNLPGTGGYEQYF
cdr3_nt: TGTGCCAGCATTTCGAATTTACCCGGGACAGGGGGGTACGAGCAGTACTTC

j_call: TRBJ1-1
v_call: TRBV25-1
clone_size: many
d_call: -
cdr3_aa: CASSSSGGGTAFF
cdr3_nt: TGTGCCAGCAGTTCTTCTGGTGGGGGGACGGCTTTCTTT

j_call: TRBJ2-3
v_call: TRBV5-1
clone_size: -
d_call: -
cdr3_aa: CASSSGDGTDTQYF
cdr3_nt: TGCGCCAGCAGCTCCGGGGACGGCACAGATACGCAGTATTTT

j_call: TRBJ2-7
v_call: TRBV7-8
clone_size: many
d_call: -
cdr3_aa: CASSQAEYEQYF
cdr3_nt: TGTGCCAGCAGCCAAGCAGAGTACGAGCAGTACTTC

j_call: TRBJ2-2
v_call: TRBV3-1
clone_size: -
d_call: -
cdr3_aa: CASSQVGTGALFF
cdr3_nt: TGTGCCAGCAGCCAAGTCGGCACCGGGGCGCTGTTTTTT

j_call: TRBJ1-2
v_call: TRBV7-9
clone_size: many
d_call: -
cdr3_aa: CASSPLISLVPYYTF
cdr3_nt: TGTGCCAGCAGCCCCCTCATTTCACTAGTCCCCTACTACACCTTC

j_call: TRBJ2-6
v_call: TRBV29-1
clone_size: many
d_call: -
cdr3_aa: CSVRRDSGANVLTF
cdr3_nt: TGCAGCGTTAGGAGAGACTCTGGGGCCAACGTCCTGACTTTC

j_call: TRBJ2-6
v_call: TRBV2
clone_size: -
d_call: -
cdr3_aa: CASSKSFSGANVLTF
cdr3_nt: TGTGCCAGCTCTAAGAGCTTTTCTGGGGCCAACGTCCTGACTTTC

j_call: TRBJ2-3
v_call: TRBV7-2
clone_size: few
d_call: -
cdr3_aa: CASRPGLSTDTQYF
cdr3_nt: TGTGCCAGCAGGCCGGGACTGAGCACAGATACGCAGTATTTT

j_call: TRBJ1-2
v_call: TRBV20-1
clone_size: few
d_call: -
cdr3_aa: CSARRGFGYGYTF
cdr3_nt: TGCAGTGCCCGGCGGGGATTCGGCTATGGCTACACCTTC

j_call: TRBJ2-7
v_call: TRBV7-9
clone_size: many
d_call: -
cdr3_aa: CASSLPQYYEQYF
cdr3_nt: TGTGCCAGCAGCCTGCCTCAATATTACGAGCAGTACTTC

j_call: TRBJ1-2
v_call: TRBV20-1
clone_size: many
d_call: -
cdr3_aa: CSADTDAGRFHYGYTF
cdr3_nt: TGCAGTGCTGATACTGACGCGGGGAGGTTTCACTATGGCTACACCTTC

j_call: TRBJ2-6
v_call: TRBV5-4
clone_size: once
d_call: -
cdr3_aa: CASSREPAANVLTF
cdr3_nt: TGTGCCAGCAGTAGGGAACCCGCGGCCAACGTCCTGACTTTC

j_call: TRBJ2-5
v_call: TRBV20-1
clone_size: many
d_call: -
cdr3_aa: CSARKGGAQETQYF
cdr3_nt: TGCAGTGCTAGAAAAGGGGGGGCCCAAGAGACCCAGTACTTC

j_call: TRBJ2-5
v_call: TRBV14
clone_size: few
d_call: -
cdr3_aa: CASSRVGGRSETQYF
cdr3_nt: TGTGCCAGCAGCCGAGTCGGGGGAAGAAGCGAGACCCAGTACTTC

j_call: TRBJ1-2
v_call: TRBV28
clone_size: many
d_call: -
cdr3_aa: CASSRGGSGYGYTF
cdr3_nt: TGTGCCAGCAGTCGGGGGGGCAGTGGCTATGGCTACACCTTC

j_call: TRBJ1-4
v_call: TRBV18
clone_size: many
d_call: -
cdr3_aa: CASSPRQKGEKLFF
cdr3_nt: TGTGCCAGCTCACCACGGCAGAAGGGTGAAAAACTGTTTTTT

j_call: TRBJ2-7
v_call: TRBV20-1
clone_size: many
d_call: -
cdr3_aa: CSARGLSRTASYEQYF
cdr3_nt: TGCAGTGCTAGAGGTCTAAGTAGGACAGCTTCCTACGAGCAGTACTTC

j_call: TRBJ2-3
v_call: TRBV28
clone_size: many
d_call: TRBD1
cdr3_aa: CASSARTGIVDTQYF
cdr3_nt: TGTGCCAGCAGTGCCCGGACAGGGATTGTCGATACGCAGTATTTT

j_call: TRBJ2-5
v_call: TRBV12-3/TRBV12-4
clone_size: few
d_call: -
cdr3_aa: CASEEGWGETQYF
cdr3_nt: TGTGCCAGCGAAGAGGGTTGGGGAGAGACCCAGTACTTC

j_call: TRBJ1-6
v_call: TRBV3-1
clone_size: many
d_call: TRBD1
cdr3_aa: CASSQSPTGAGNSPLHF
cdr3_nt: TGTGCCAGCAGCCAAAGCCCGACAGGGGCTGGTAATTCACCCCTCCACTTT

j_call: TRBJ2-5
v_call: TRBV4-3
clone_size: many
d_call: -
cdr3_aa: CASSQEGTGSGQETQYF
cdr3_nt: TGCGCCAGCAGCCAAGAAGGTACTGGGTCAGGACAAGAGACCCAGTACTTC

j_call: TRBJ2-2
v_call: TRBV14
clone_size: many
d_call: TRBD2
cdr3_aa: CASSHRAAGVYTGELFF
cdr3_nt: TGTGCCAGCAGCCATAGGGCCGCGGGAGTGTACACCGGGGAGCTGTTTTTT

j_call: TRBJ1-2
v_call: TRBV7-2
clone_size: many
d_call: -
cdr3_aa: CASSLSLARVDGYTF
cdr3_nt: TGTGCCAGCAGCTTAAGCCTGGCCAGGGTTGATGGCTACACCTTC

j_call: TRBJ2-4
v_call: TRBV10-3
clone_size: many
d_call: -
cdr3_aa: CAMGDPGQNIQYF
cdr3_nt: TGTGCCATGGGGGATCCGGGTCAAAACATTCAGTACTTC

j_call: TRBJ1-1
v_call: TRBV20-1
clone_size: many
d_call: TRBD1
cdr3_aa: CSAREDWTGGTEAFF
cdr3_nt: TGCAGTGCTAGAGAAGATTGGACAGGGGGCACTGAAGCTTTCTTT

j_call: TRBJ2-2
v_call: TRBV28
clone_size: -
d_call: TRBD1
cdr3_aa: CASSLVEDRPNTGELFF
cdr3_nt: TGTGCCAGCAGTTTAGTGGAGGACAGGCCCAACACCGGGGAGCTGTTTTTT

j_call: TRBJ1-5
v_call: TRBV6-5
clone_size: many
d_call: -
cdr3_aa: CASSQDNLNQPQHF
cdr3_nt: TGTGCCAGCAGTCAGGACAATCTCAATCAGCCCCAGCATTTT

j_call: TRBJ2-7
v_call: TRBV4-3
clone_size: many
d_call: TRBD1
cdr3_aa: CASSDRDREGEQYF
cdr3_nt: TGCGCCAGCAGCGACCGGGACAGGGAAGGTGAGCAGTACTTC

j_call: TRBJ2-2
v_call: TRBV24-1
clone_size: many
d_call: TRBD2
cdr3_aa: CATSGPSGATGELFF
cdr3_nt: TGTGCCACCAGTGGACCTAGCGGGGCTACCGGGGAGCTGTTTTTT